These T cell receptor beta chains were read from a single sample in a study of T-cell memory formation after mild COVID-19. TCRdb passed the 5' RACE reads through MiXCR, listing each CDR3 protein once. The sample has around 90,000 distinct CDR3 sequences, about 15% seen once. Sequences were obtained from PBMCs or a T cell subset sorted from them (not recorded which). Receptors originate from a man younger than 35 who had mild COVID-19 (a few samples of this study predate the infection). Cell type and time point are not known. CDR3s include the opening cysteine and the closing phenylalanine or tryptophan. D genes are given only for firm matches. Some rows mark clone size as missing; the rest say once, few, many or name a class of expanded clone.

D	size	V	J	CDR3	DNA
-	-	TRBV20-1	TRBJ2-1	CSARDQDNEQFF	TGCAGTGCTAGAGACCAGGACAACGAGCAGTTCTTC
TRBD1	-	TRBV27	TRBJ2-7	CASSYRDRSYEQYF	TGTGCCAGCAGTTACCGGGACAGGTCCTACGAGCAGTACTTC
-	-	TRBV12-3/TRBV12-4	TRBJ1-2	CASSLWFLYGYTF	TGTGCCAGCAGTTTGTGGTTTCTCTATGGCTACACCTTC
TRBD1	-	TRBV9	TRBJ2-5	CASSDPGQGEETQYF	TGTGCCAGCAGCGACCCGGGACAGGGTGAAGAGACCCAGTACTTC
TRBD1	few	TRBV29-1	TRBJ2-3	CSVEGFRRETGVSTDTQYF	TGCAGCGTTGAAGGTTTTCGTCGAGAGACAGGGGTTAGCACAGATACGCAGTATTTT
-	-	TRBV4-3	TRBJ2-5	CASSQVTEEGYQETQYF	TGCGCCAGCAGCCAAGTCACGGAGGAAGGGTACCAAGAGACCCAGTACTTC
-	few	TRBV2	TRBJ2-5	CACVEGWETQYF	TGTGCCTGCGTTGAGGGTTGGGAGACCCAGTACTTC
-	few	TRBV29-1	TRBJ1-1	CSVAQGRTEAFF	TGCAGCGTTGCCCAGGGAAGGACTGAAGCTTTCTTT
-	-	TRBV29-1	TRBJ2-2	CSVEGNWGANTGELFF	TGCAGCGTTGAGGGCAATTGGGGGGCGAACACCGGGGAGCTGTTTTTT
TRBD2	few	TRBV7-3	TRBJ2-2	CASSPAIAGAGTGELFF	TGTGCCAGCAGCCCAGCGATAGCGGGGGCGGGCACCGGGGAGCTGTTTTTT
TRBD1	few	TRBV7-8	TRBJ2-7	CASSLGQEQQYF	TGTGCCAGCAGCCTCGGACAGGAACAGCAGTACTTC
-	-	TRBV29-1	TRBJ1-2	CSVEPWSLGYTF	TGCAGCGTTGAACCGTGGTCGTTGGGCTACACCTTC
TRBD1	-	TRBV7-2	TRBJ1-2	CASSLQGRQGVSGYTF	TGTGCCAGCAGCTTACAAGGGCGACAGGGGGTTAGTGGCTACACCTTC
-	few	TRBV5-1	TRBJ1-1	CASSYLRDTEAFF	TGCGCCAGCAGCTACCTAAGGGACACTGAAGCTTTCTTT
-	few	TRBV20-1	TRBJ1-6	CSARNDRSSSYNSPLHF	TGCAGTGCTAGAAACGACAGGTCGAGCTCCTATAATTCACCCCTCCACTTT
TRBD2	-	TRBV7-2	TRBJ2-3	CASSPGIIAGPSTDTQYF	TGTGCCAGCAGCCCAGGAATTATAGCGGGCCCAAGCACAGATACGCAGTATTTT
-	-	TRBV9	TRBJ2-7	CASSVSDSYEQYF	TGTGCCAGCAGCGTAAGTGATTCCTACGAGCAGTACTTC
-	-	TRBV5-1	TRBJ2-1	CASSDGTSNEQFF	TGCGCCAGCAGCGACGGGACCAGCAATGAGCAGTTCTTC
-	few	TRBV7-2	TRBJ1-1	CASSSWTATEAFF	TGTGCCAGCAGCTCCTGGACAGCCACTGAAGCTTTCTTT
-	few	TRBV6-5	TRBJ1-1	CASSQGLGEAFF	TGTGCCAGCAGCCAAGGGCTAGGGGAAGCTTTCTTT
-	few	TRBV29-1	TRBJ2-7	CSVENPSSYEQYF	TGCAGCGTTGAAAACCCCAGCTCCTACGAGCAGTACTTC
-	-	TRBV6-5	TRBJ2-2	CASSYGQRSTGELFF	TGTGCCAGCAGTTATGGACAGAGAAGCACCGGGGAGCTGTTTTTT
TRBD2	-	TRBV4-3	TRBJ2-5	CASSPLAGGLEETQYF	TGCGCCAGCAGCCCTTTAGCGGGGGGGCTAGAAGAGACCCAGTACTTC
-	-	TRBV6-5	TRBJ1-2	CASSPGFGYTF	TGTGCCAGCAGTCCAGGGTTTGGCTACACCTTC
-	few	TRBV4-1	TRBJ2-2	CASSPSGTPNTGELFF	TGCGCCAGCAGCCCATCAGGGACACCGAACACCGGGGAGCTGTTTTTT
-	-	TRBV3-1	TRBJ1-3	CAVSPGGRFGNTIYF	TGTGCCGTTTCCCCCGGGGGCCGTTTTGGAAACACCATATATTTT